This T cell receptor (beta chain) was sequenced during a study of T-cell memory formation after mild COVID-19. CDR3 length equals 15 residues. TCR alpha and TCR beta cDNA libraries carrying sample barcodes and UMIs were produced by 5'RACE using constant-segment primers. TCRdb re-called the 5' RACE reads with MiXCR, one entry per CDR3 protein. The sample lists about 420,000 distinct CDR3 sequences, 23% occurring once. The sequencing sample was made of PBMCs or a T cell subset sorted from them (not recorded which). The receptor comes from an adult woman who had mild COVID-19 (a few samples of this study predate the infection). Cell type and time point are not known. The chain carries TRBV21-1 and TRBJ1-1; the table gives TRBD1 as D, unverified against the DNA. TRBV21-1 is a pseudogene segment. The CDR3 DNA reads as TGTGCCACCCATCCATTCAGGGGGGTATACACTGAAGCTTTCTTT. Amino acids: CATHPFRGVYTEAFF.